This T cell receptor (beta chain) is drawn from a study of regulatory T cells in long-lasting Graves disease. The germline gives CDR1 DFQATT, CDR2 SNEGSKA (reference sequence). This CDR3 contains 15 residues. After removal of 6 bases from V and 7 bases from J, the junction contained 17 bases not matched to a gene. Sample time point: newly diagnosed GD, antithyroid drugs for less than 3 months. There was RNA extracted from PBMCs, and the TCR library was made from it. This clonotype appeared many times. To make TCR beta libraries, researchers used iRepertoire HTBI primers and Arm-PCR of CDR3 regions. One entry per CDR3 protein results from TCRdb running MiXCR on the multiplex PCR reads. The sample shows under 450,000 distinct CDR3 sequences, about 16% of them seen only once. These data also formed part of another study, on T cells in Graves' hyperthyroidism and ophthalmopathy. That study adds: Not enrolled were patients with uncontrolled infection, other autoimmune disease, pregnancy or lactation.

The source material was peripheral blood mononuclear cells (PBMCs), sampled at new diagnosis, from a patient treated with antithyroid drugs. The chain joins TRBV20-1 to TRBJ1-1, with 7 bases identical to TRBD1. The receptor's source is a woman aged 18-29 years with Graves disease. The CDR3 protein is CSAYNPWTGRNEAFF. The DNA for the CDR3 is TGCAGTGCCTACAACCCGTGGACAGGCCGTAATGAAGCTTTCTTT.